This is a list of T cell receptor beta chains from one sample in a study of cytomegalovirus exposure and HLA in healthy donors. The protocol was immunoSEQ multiplex PCR, while the TCRdb copy is restricted to in-frame clones and leaves out a portion. Altogether fewer than 200,000 clones are present, 85% to 90% being singletons, with the ten largest covering about 6%. Sequenced sample: PBMCs. These receptor sequences come from a woman in her 30s in good health and CMV-seronegative. Both conserved end residues are part of each CDR3. The order of the fields is J gene, V gene, D gene, clone size, CDR3 protein, CDR3 DNA. D genes are given only for firm matches. Clone size is given for some rows only: seen once, a few or many times, or a class if the clone is expanded.

J gene: TRBJ1-1
V gene: TRBV4-2
D gene: NA
clone size: once
CDR3 protein: CASSQDPGLPPTEAFF
CDR3 DNA: TGTGCCAGCAGCCAAGATCCAGGGCTCCCGCCCACTGAAGCTTTCTTT

J gene: TRBJ1-2
V gene: TRBV28
D gene: NA
clone size: NA
CDR3 protein: CASSYRTHYGYTF
CDR3 DNA: TGTGCCAGCAGTTACAGGACCCACTATGGCTACACCTTC

J gene: TRBJ2-3
V gene: TRBV5-1
D gene: NA
clone size: NA
CDR3 protein: CASNGGGTADTQYF
CDR3 DNA: TGCGCCAGCAACGGGGGAGGAACAGCAGATACGCAGTATTTT

J gene: TRBJ2-1
V gene: TRBV11-1
D gene: NA
clone size: once
CDR3 protein: CASSLAGAYNEQFF
CDR3 DNA: TGTGCCAGCAGCTTAGCGGGAGCCTACAATGAGCAGTTCTTC

J gene: TRBJ1-4
V gene: TRBV7-8
D gene: TRBD1
clone size: few
CDR3 protein: CASSFSARDRGPDEKLFF
CDR3 DNA: TGTGCCAGCAGCTTCTCCGCCCGGGACAGGGGCCCAGATGAAAAACTGTTTTTT

J gene: TRBJ2-7
V gene: TRBV28
D gene: TRBD1
clone size: NA
CDR3 protein: CASSSRDRGLTYEQYF
CDR3 DNA: TGTGCCAGCAGTTCCCGGGACAGGGGGCTGACCTACGAGCAGTACTTC

J gene: TRBJ2-1
V gene: TRBV6-5
D gene: TRBD2
clone size: NA
CDR3 protein: CASFSGRDYNEQFF
CDR3 DNA: TGTGCCAGCTTTAGCGGGAGAGACTACAATGAGCAGTTCTTC

J gene: TRBJ1-2
V gene: TRBV13
D gene: TRBD1
clone size: few
CDR3 protein: CASSLVQGDGYTF
CDR3 DNA: TGTGCCAGCAGCTTAGTTCAGGGGGATGGCTACACCTTC

J gene: TRBJ2-1
V gene: TRBV4-1
D gene: NA
clone size: NA
CDR3 protein: CASSQVQHRGNEQFF
CDR3 DNA: TGCGCCAGCAGCCAAGTGCAACATCGGGGCAATGAGCAGTTCTTC

J gene: TRBJ2-7
V gene: TRBV7-8
D gene: NA
clone size: few
CDR3 protein: CASSITGAGRYEQYF
CDR3 DNA: TGTGCCAGCAGCATAACGGGGGCAGGACGCTACGAGCAGTACTTC

J gene: TRBJ1-1
V gene: TRBV5-1
D gene: TRBD1
clone size: NA
CDR3 protein: CASSLEGQGLTEAFF
CDR3 DNA: TGCGCCAGCAGCTTGGAGGGACAGGGCCTCACTGAAGCTTTCTTT

J gene: TRBJ1-6
V gene: TRBV7-9
D gene: NA
clone size: few
CDR3 protein: CASSVDQAAGSPLHF
CDR3 DNA: TGTGCCAGCAGCGTCGACCAGGCCGCTGGGTCACCCCTCCACTTT

J gene: TRBJ2-7
V gene: TRBV27
D gene: NA
clone size: NA
CDR3 protein: CASRAIGSYEQYF
CDR3 DNA: TGTGCCAGCAGAGCCATAGGGTCCTACGAGCAGTACTTC

J gene: TRBJ2-3
V gene: TRBV5-6
D gene: NA
clone size: NA
CDR3 protein: CASSLDQRADTQYF
CDR3 DNA: TGTGCCAGCAGCTTGGACCAGAGAGCAGATACGCAGTATTTT

J gene: TRBJ2-2
V gene: TRBV4-3
D gene: NA
clone size: NA
CDR3 protein: CASSQDLQGGANTGELFF
CDR3 DNA: TGCGCCAGCAGCCAAGATTTACAGGGGGGGGCGAACACCGGGGAGCTGTTTTTT

J gene: TRBJ1-3
V gene: TRBV4-1
D gene: NA
clone size: NA
CDR3 protein: CASSQERAGKLDGNTIYF
CDR3 DNA: TGCGCCAGCAGCCAAGAAAGAGCGGGGAAGTTAGACGGAAACACCATATATTTT

J gene: TRBJ2-7
V gene: TRBV7-9
D gene: TRBD1
clone size: few
CDR3 protein: CASSSQDRGPSYEQYF
CDR3 DNA: TGTGCCAGCAGCTCCCAGGACAGGGGGCCCTCCTACGAGCAGTACTTC

J gene: TRBJ1-2
V gene: TRBV5-4
D gene: NA
clone size: NA
CDR3 protein: CASSVGTPNYGYTF
CDR3 DNA: TGTGCCAGCAGCGTGGGTACACCCAACTATGGCTACACCTTC

J gene: TRBJ2-3
V gene: TRBV29-1
D gene: NA
clone size: NA
CDR3 protein: CSVGTDTQYF
CDR3 DNA: TGCAGCGTGGGCACAGATACGCAGTATTTT

J gene: TRBJ1-2
V gene: TRBV5-4
D gene: NA
clone size: NA
CDR3 protein: CASSPFGGIYGYTF
CDR3 DNA: TGTGCCAGCAGCCCTTTCGGGGGGATCTATGGCTACACCTTC

J gene: TRBJ2-1
V gene: TRBV25-1
D gene: NA
clone size: NA
CDR3 protein: CASSGADGATEQFF
CDR3 DNA: TGTGCCAGCAGTGGGGCGGACGGGGCGACGGAGCAGTTCTTC

J gene: TRBJ1-5
V gene: TRBV6-5
D gene: NA
clone size: NA
CDR3 protein: CASSYSGAKNQPQHF
CDR3 DNA: TGTGCCAGCAGTTACTCAGGGGCGAAAAATCAGCCCCAGCATTTT

J gene: TRBJ2-7
V gene: TRBV4-1
D gene: TRBD2
clone size: NA
CDR3 protein: CASSQGGLAGVLYEQYF
CDR3 DNA: TGCGCCAGCAGCCAAGGGGGACTAGCGGGAGTTCTCTACGAGCAGTACTTC